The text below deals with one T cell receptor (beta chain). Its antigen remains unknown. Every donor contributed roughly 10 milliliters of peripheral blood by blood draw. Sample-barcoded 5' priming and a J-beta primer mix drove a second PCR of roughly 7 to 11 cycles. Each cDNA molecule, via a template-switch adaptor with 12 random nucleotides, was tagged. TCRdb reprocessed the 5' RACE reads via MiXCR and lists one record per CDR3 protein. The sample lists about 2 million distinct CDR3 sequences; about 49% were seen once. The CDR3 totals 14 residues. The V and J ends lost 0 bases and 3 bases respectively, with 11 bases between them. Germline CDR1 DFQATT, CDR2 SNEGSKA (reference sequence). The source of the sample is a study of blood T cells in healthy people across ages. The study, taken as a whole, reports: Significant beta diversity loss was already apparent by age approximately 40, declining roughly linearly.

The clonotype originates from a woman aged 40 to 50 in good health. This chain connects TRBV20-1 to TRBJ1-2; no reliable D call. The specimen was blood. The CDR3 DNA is TGCAGTGCTAGAGATGGGGTTTTGGACTATGGCTACACCTTC. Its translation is CSARDGVLDYGYTF.